This T cell receptor (beta chain) derives from a study of tumor-infiltrating lymphocytes in localized non-small cell lung cancer. General observations from the study: No link was found between tumor T-cell fraction and recurrence-free survival.

With respect to this clone: Antigen unknown.

Sequenced by immunoSEQ multiplex PCR; TCRdb stores in-frame clones only, minus some. Found here are more than 9,500 clones, 66% of them singletons; the top ten hold 7%. In germline, CDR1 is KGHSH, CDR2 LQKENI. Trimming shortened V by 3 bases and J by 11 bases, and 20 bases separated the two germline ends. The CDR3 loop spans 15 amino acids. The source material was lung tumor tissue. This clonotype was sampled from a human donor with non-small cell lung cancer. This chain links TRBV18 with TRBJ2-1; D may match TRBD1 or TRBD2 (5 bases each). The CDR3 DNA sequence: TGTGCCAGCTCACCCTTGGATGTGAGAGGGGTTAAGCAGTTCTTC. Protein sequence: CASSPLDVRGVKQFF.